These 9 T cell receptor beta chains came from one sample sequenced in a study of Graves' ophthalmopathy and Graves' hyperthyroidism. Amplifying from RNA transcripts, the study obtained TCR beta CDR3 regions. RT-PCR in the first round used HTBI primers; a second-round multiplex PCR followed. MiXCR, applied by TCRdb to the multiplex PCR reads, yields one record per CDR3 protein. The sample gives around 660,000 distinct CDR3 sequences, under 50% of which show up once; over 2.5% is in the top ten. The sample taken for sequencing was peripheral blood. These receptors were obtained from an adult man with Graves' ophthalmopathy.

This clonotype was recorded many times. The CDR3 is CASRRTGGENSPLHF. As DNA, the CDR3 is TGTGCCAGCAGGAGGACAGGGGGCGAGAATTCACCCCTCCACTTT. The V call is TRBV25-1, the J call TRBJ1-6; 11 bases align to TRBD1. The germline CDR1 and CDR2 sequences are MGHDK and SYGVNS. The CDR3 runs 15 residues. The V and J ends lost 6 bases and 7 bases, in that order; junction bases with no gene match: 5.

The V call is TRBV15, the J call TRBJ1-1, with TRBD1 identical over 10 bases. Trimming took 5 bases from V and 4 from J; bases not matched to a gene: 4. In germline, CDR1 is LNHNV, CDR2 YYDKDF (reference sequence). The CDR3 loop spans 14 amino acids. In DNA, the CDR3 is TGTGCCACCAGCCCCGGGACAGGGGCCACTGAAGCTTTCTTT. Translation: CATSPGTGATEAFF.

A word on this clonotype: A much larger clone lies one base from this, so it may be a read error. Because the CDR3 is missing its conserved closing phenylalanine or tryptophan, this is likely a read error. Here the CDR3 DNA reads TGCAGTGCCCAGAGGGAGGGCCCGGAGACCCAGTACTGC. Residues: CSAQREGPETQYC. V and J are TRBV20-1 and TRBJ2-5; 7 nucleotides agree with TRBD2. Trimming took 6 bases from V and 5 from J; bases not matched to a gene: 9. The CDR3 contains 13 residues. Germline V lookup: CDR1 DFQATT, CDR2 SNEGSKA (reference sequence).

This chain joins TRBV7-3 and TRBJ2-2; unclear D gene. V lost 5 bases to trimming and J lost 6 bases, with 7 bases between them. The CDR3 has 12 residues. CDR1 SGHTA and CDR2 FQGTGA come from the germline V gene. The CDR3 nucleotides read TGTGCCAGCAGCATCCAACCCGGGGAGCTGTTTTTT. It specifies CASSIQPGELFF.

This chain links TRBV7-4 with TRBJ1-2; D remains unclear. V was pared by 11 bases and J by 5 bases, with 18 bases between. Germline values: CDR1 SGHVT, CDR2 SQSDAQ. CDR3 size: 13 residues. CDR3 residues: CAWSVISGYGYTF. Here the CDR3 DNA reads TGTGCCTGGAGTGTAATTAGCGGGTATGGCTACACCTTC.

This clonotype was seen just once. V gene TRBV29-1 combines with J gene TRBJ2-7, with 7 bases fitting TRBD1. There are 14 residues in the CDR3. Germline V lookup: CDR1 SQVTM, CDR2 ANQGSEA. Unmatched junction bases numbered 5, after V lost 0 bases and J lost 3 bases. The CDR3: CSVEEGRTGYEQYF. CDR3 in DNA: TGCAGCGTTGAAGAAGGCAGGACAGGCTACGAGCAGTACTTC.

The chain combines TRBV3-1 with TRBJ2-5, with TRBD2 identical over 7 bases. The CDR3 totals 15 residues. The J segment lost 4 bases and the V segment lost 1 base, leaving 6 bases of the junction unmatched. In germline, CDR1 is LGHDT, CDR2 YNNKEL (reference sequence). The CDR3 sequence is CASSQGEGGRETQYF. Here the CDR3 DNA reads TGTGCCAGCAGCCAAGGAGAGGGAGGGCGAGAGACCCAGTACTTC.

This clonotype was counted at least ten times. The gene calls are TRBV10-3 and TRBJ1-2; D is undetermined. The germline CDR1 and CDR2 sequences are ENHRY and SYGVKD. Deletions cut 5 bases from V and 3 bases from J, with 7 bases between. This CDR3 region has 12 residues. The CDR3 region is CAISQADYGYTF. The CDR3 region has the DNA TGTGCCATCAGTCAGGCGGACTATGGCTACACCTTC.

This clonotype appeared many times. This chain uses TRBV14 with TRBJ2-7; no clear D. There are 11 residues in the CDR3. Trimming took off 3 bases at V and 5 bases at J, with 5 bases between the two ends. Germline V gene sequence: CDR1 SGHDN, CDR2 FVKESK. The CDR3 DNA sequence: TGTGCCAGCAGCCACCGCCACGAGCAGTACTTC. Translation: CASSHRHEQYF.